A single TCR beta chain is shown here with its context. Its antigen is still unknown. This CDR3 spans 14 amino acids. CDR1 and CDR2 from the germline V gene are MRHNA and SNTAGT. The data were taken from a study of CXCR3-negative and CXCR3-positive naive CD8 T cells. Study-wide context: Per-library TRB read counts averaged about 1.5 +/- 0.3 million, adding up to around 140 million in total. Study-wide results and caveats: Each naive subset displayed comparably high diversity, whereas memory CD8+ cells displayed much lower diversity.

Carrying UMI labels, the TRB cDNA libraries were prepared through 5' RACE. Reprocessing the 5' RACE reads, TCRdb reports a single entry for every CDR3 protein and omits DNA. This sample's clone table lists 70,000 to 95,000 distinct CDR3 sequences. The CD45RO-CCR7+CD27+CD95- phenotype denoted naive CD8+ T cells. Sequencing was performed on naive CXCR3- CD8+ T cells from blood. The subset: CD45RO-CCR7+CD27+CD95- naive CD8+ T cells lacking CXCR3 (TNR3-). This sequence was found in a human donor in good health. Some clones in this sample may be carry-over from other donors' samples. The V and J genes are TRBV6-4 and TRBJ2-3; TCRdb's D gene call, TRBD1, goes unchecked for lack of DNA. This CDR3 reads CASSEGDSTDTQYF.